The T cell receptor (beta chain) under discussion was sequenced for a study of cytomegalovirus exposure and HLA in healthy donors. Study as a whole: It was reported in a later analysis that the 90 to 150 validation repertoires used the same platform as the roughly 700 first-cohort repertoires.

The method was immunoSEQ multiplex PCR; TCRdb's version includes in-frame clones alone and lacks a portion of them. This sample yields approximately 160,000 clones, of which 84% are seen a single time; 9.5% to 13% belongs to the top ten. Study outcomes and limitations: Published work reported that the classifier diagnosed cytomegalovirus status with high specificity and sensitivity. Some public TCRs appeared in many individuals, while most sequences were rare. The study recorded about 150 TCR beta chains that were cytomegalovirus-associated.

CDR1 and CDR2 from the germline V gene are MNHEY and SMNVEV (reference sequence). The CDR3 totals 15 residues. Trimming stripped 5 bases from V and 0 bases from J, with 14 bases between. About this clone: Its target is unknown.

The V and J genes are TRBV27 and TRBJ2-7; TRBD2 might be the D (5 bases). Material: PBMCs. This clonotype originated in a man aged 25 to 45 in good health and CMV-seropositive. The CDR3 protein is CASSPSPGFSYEQYF. Written as DNA, the CDR3 is TGTGCCAGCAGTCCATCCCCGGGGTTCTCCTACGAGCAGTACTTC.